These 8 T cell receptor beta chains originate from one sample sequenced in a study of blood T cell repertoires in COVID-19 (TCRdb year 2020). Receptor amplification or capture employed the immunoSEQ multiplex PCR assay. This immuneACCESS table, as held by TCRdb, lists in-frame sequences with V and J called but not all clones. Of the missing ones, under half trace to an unresolved V gene in checked studies; the others have no known cause. The sample yields around 140,000 clones; 80% to 90% were counted once. The leading ten clones occupy approximately 0.98% of the sample. Specimen: peripheral blood. These receptor sequences come from a woman in her 50s with acute or convalescent COVID-19.

This rearrangement joins TRBV5-1 to TRBJ2-7; 8 bases align to TRBD2. The junction had 11 bases not matched to a gene; V was cut back by 7 bases and J by 2 bases. Germline lookup yields CDR1 SGHRS and CDR2 YFSETQ. The length of the CDR3 is 15 residues. CDR3: CASVLPGLVTYEQYF. In DNA, the CDR3 is TGCGCCAGCGTCCTACCGGGACTAGTCACCTACGAGCAGTACTTC. Together with reference TRBV5-1 and TRBJ2-7, the CDR3 gives the full variable domain: KAGVTQTPRYLIKTRGQQVTLSCSPISGHRSVSWYQQTPGQGLQFLFEYFSETQRNKGNFPGRFSGRQFSNSRSEMNVSTLELGDSALYLCASVLPGLVTYEQYFGPGTRLTVT.

The chain carries TRBV3-1 (or the pseudogene TRBV3-2) and TRBJ2-1, with D uncertain. CDR1 is LGHDT and CDR2 is YNNKEL in the germline V gene (reference sequence). The ends were cut back, 4 bases at V and 5 bases at J, with 18 bases in the middle. The CDR3 has 16 amino acids. CDR3 DNA: TGTGCCAGCAGCCGCCCCTCCGGAGACGAGAACAATGAGCAGTTCTTC. It translates to CASSRPSGDENNEQFF.

This clone was seen once. The CDR3 protein is CASSPPDSPYNEQFF. The CDR3 DNA sequence: TGTGCCAGCTCACCACCCGACAGTCCCTACAATGAGCAGTTCTTC. The V gene is TRBV18, the J gene TRBJ2-1; a weak D match, TRBD1 (5 bases). There are 15 residues in the CDR3. V lost 0 bases and J 2 bases, leaving 8 bases between the germline ends. Germline lookup yields CDR1 KGHSH and CDR2 LQKENI. Full variable domain (rest looked up from reference TRBV18 and TRBJ2-1): NAGVMQNPRHLVRRRGQEARLRCSPMKGHSHVYWYRQLPEEGLKFMVYLQKENIIDESGMPKERFSAEFPKEGPSILRIQQVVRGDSAAYFCASSPPDSPYNEQFFGPGTRLTVL.

The chain has TRBV19 and TRBJ2-2, with 7 nucleotides matching TRBD2. V lost 10 bases to trimming and J lost 5 bases; unmatched junction nucleotides: 10. Germline values: CDR1 LNHDA, CDR2 SQIVND (reference sequence). This CDR3 region has 14 residues. The CDR3 loop reads CATTVGRRTGELFF. For the CDR3, the DNA is TGTGCCACCACGGTCGGGAGGCGGACCGGGGAGCTGTTTTTT.

The chain carries TRBV28 and TRBJ1-4; 9 bases match TRBD1. The CDR3 length is 15 residues. The germline V gene encodes CDR1 MDHEN and CDR2 SYDVKM. After removal of 7 bases from V and 8 bases from J, the junction contained 11 bases not matched to a gene. The CDR3 region is CASTLRDRVKEKLFF. CDR3 bases: TGTGCCAGCACCCTACGGGACAGGGTGAAGGAAAAACTGTTTTTT. Drawing the rest from reference TRBV28 and TRBJ1-4, the complete variable domain is DVKVTQSSRYLVKRTGEKVFLECVQDMDHENMFWYRQDPGLGLRLIYFSYDVKMKEKGDIPEGYSVSREKKERFSLILESASTNQTSMYLCASTLRDRVKEKLFFGSGTQLSVL.

The chain links TRBV4-2 to TRBJ2-6, with D perhaps matching TRBD2 (5 bases). V dropped 8 bases and J dropped 1 base, with 27 bases sitting between them. CDR3 length: 20 amino acids. Germline CDR1 LGHNA, CDR2 YNFKEQ. The chain's CDR3 is CASGTRWPAGLLSGANVLTF. The CDR3 nucleotides read TGTGCCAGCGGCACGAGATGGCCAGCAGGACTTCTTTCTGGGGCCAACGTCCTGACTTTC.

The chain carries TRBV6-5 and TRBJ1-3; D gene ambiguous. CDR3 size: 10 residues. Deletions cut 10 bases from V and 4 bases from J, with 5 bases between. From germline, CDR1 is MNHEY and CDR2 SVGAGI. The CDR3 reads CATGGNTIYF. CDR3 coding DNA: TGTGCCACCGGGGGAAACACCATATATTTT.

This clone turned up a few times. V and J are TRBV6-1 and TRBJ2-1, with D unclear. CDR1 and CDR2 (germline): MNHNS, SASEGT. The CDR3 spans 15 residues. V dropped 0 bases and J dropped 3 bases, with 9 bases sitting between them. CDR3: CASSEAITGYNEQFF. CDR3 bases: TGTGCCAGCAGTGAAGCCATAACTGGCTACAATGAGCAGTTCTTC.